This is a list of T cell receptor beta chains from one sample in a study of control samples from healthy donors and cancer patients. Only in-frame clones appear in the TCRdb table, and some are missing; sequencing was by immunoSEQ multiplex PCR. The sample consists of around 94,000 clones, about nine tenths of them appearing once. Material: blood. Receptors were obtained from a woman under 30 in good health. Both conserved end residues are part of each CDR3. The D gene is left open where the match is weak. Some rows have no size entry. The others give once, few or many, or a class for an expanded clone.

.	TRBV5-6	.	16	TRBJ1-5	CASSLVGGGENQPQHF	TGTGCCAGCAGCTTGGTTGGAGGGGGAGAAAATCAGCCCCAGCATTTT
once	TRBV6-1	TRBD1	14	TRBJ1-2	CASSEGDSDYGYTF	TGTGCCAGCAGTGAAGGGGACAGCGACTATGGCTACACCTTC
.	TRBV24-1	TRBD1	14	TRBJ2-5	CATSPGQGRETQYF	TGTGCCACTTCACCGGGACAGGGGAGGGAGACCCAGTACTTC
once	TRBV5-4	TRBD1	16	TRBJ1-4	CASSSGMGQTGEKLFF	TGTGCCAGCAGCTCTGGTATGGGTCAGACAGGGGAAAAACTGTTTTTT
.	TRBV27	TRBD1	13	TRBJ1-5	CASSRDSEAPQHF	TGTGCCAGCAGCCGGGACAGCGAAGCGCCCCAGCATTTT
few	TRBV29-1	.	12	TRBJ2-1	CSVEDSYNEQFF	TGCAGCGTTGAAGACTCCTACAATGAGCAGTTCTTC
.	TRBV2	TRBD2	15	TRBJ2-3	CASSALAGGTDTQYF	TGTGCCAGCAGTGCCCTAGCGGGGGGCACAGATACGCAGTATTTT
.	TRBV20-1	TRBD1	11	TRBJ2-7	CSATRQGGQYF	TGCAGTGCTACCAGACAGGGCGGGCAGTACTTC
.	TRBV20-1	.	11	TRBJ2-7	CSARLANEQYF	TGCAGTGCTAGATTGGCTAACGAGCAGTACTTC
.	TRBV19	.	17	TRBJ1-5	CASSIWRGGEGNQPQHF	TGTGCCAGTAGTATTTGGCGTGGAGGGGAGGGCAATCAGCCCCAGCATTTT
.	TRBV5-1	TRBD2	16	TRBJ2-3	CASSLALAGGTDTQYF	TGCGCCAGCAGCTTGGCACTAGCGGGCGGCACAGATACGCAGTATTTT
once	TRBV5-5	.	13	TRBJ1-2	CASSLPGVYGYTF	TGTGCCAGCAGCTTGCCAGGAGTCTATGGCTACACCTTC
.	TRBV15	TRBD1	16	TRBJ1-5	CATGQGQGARHQPQHF	TGTGCCACCGGGCAGGGGCAGGGGGCGCGTCATCAGCCCCAGCATTTT
.	TRBV6-1	TRBD1	16	TRBJ2-7	CASSELPGQGPHEQYF	TGTGCCAGCAGTGAGCTACCGGGACAGGGGCCCCACGAGCAGTACTTC
.	TRBV20-1	.	10	TRBJ2-3	CSVRTDTQYF	TGCAGTGTTAGAACAGATACGCAGTATTTT
.	TRBV12-5	.	16	TRBJ1-1	CASGLVIANVFPEAFF	TGTGCTAGTGGTTTGGTAATCGCGAATGTCTTCCCTGAAGCTTTCTTT
once	TRBV9	TRBD1	14	TRBJ2-5	CASSPGDRAETQYF	TGTGCCAGCAGCCCGGGGGACAGGGCGGAGACCCAGTACTTC
.	TRBV6-5	.	11	TRBJ2-7	CASSLGGEQYF	TGTGCCAGCAGTTTAGGGGGCGAGCAGTACTTC
.	TRBV7-9	.	11	TRBJ1-2	CASSLDNGYTF	TGTGCCAGCAGCTTAGATAATGGCTACACCTTC
.	TRBV19	TRBD2	15	TRBJ2-1	CASRTGTSGAGEQFF	TGTGCCAGTAGGACCGGGACTAGCGGGGCGGGTGAGCAGTTCTTC
.	TRBV9	.	13	TRBJ2-7	CASSDRVEGEQYF	TGTGCCAGCAGCGATAGGGTTGAAGGCGAGCAGTACTTC
.	TRBV6-2/TRBV6-3	.	15	TRBJ2-7	CASSPLAGTTYEQYF	TGTGCCAGCAGCCCTCTCGCTGGCACTACCTACGAGCAGTACTTC
.	TRBV10-1	.	16	TRBJ2-2	CASSDPDTTNTGELFF	TGCGCCAGCAGTGACCCAGACACTACGAACACCGGGGAGCTGTTTTTT
once	TRBV19	.	14	TRBJ1-2	CASSAGIGPYGYTF	TGTGCCAGTAGTGCCGGAATTGGCCCATATGGCTACACCTTC
.	TRBV3-1/TRBV3-2	.	13	TRBJ1-1	CASSQPDSLEAFF	TGTGCCAGCAGCCAACCCGACAGCCTTGAAGCTTTCTTT
.	TRBV7-3	TRBD2	15	TRBJ2-3	CASSTLAGGTDTQYF	TGTGCCAGCAGCACGCTAGCGGGGGGAACAGATACGCAGTATTTT
.	TRBV5-4	TRBD2	17	TRBJ2-1	CASSRGGPESSYNEQFF	TGTGCCAGCAGCCGCGGGGGGCCCGAGAGCTCCTACAATGAGCAGTTCTTC
.	TRBV12-3/TRBV12-4	.	11	TRBJ1-4	CASSLRDKLFF	TGTGCCAGCAGTTTACGAGACAAACTGTTTTTT
.	TRBV6-5	TRBD1	14	TRBJ2-7	CASRLDRASYEQYF	TGTGCCAGCAGGCTGGACAGGGCCAGCTACGAGCAGTACTTC
.	TRBV10-3	TRBD1	17	TRBJ1-2	CAITRGQGNPSGYGYTF	TGTGCCATCACCCGGGGACAGGGGAACCCCAGTGGCTATGGCTACACCTTC
.	TRBV7-3	.	13	TRBJ2-7	CASSLYGAYEQYF	TGTGCCAGCAGCTTGTACGGCGCCTACGAGCAGTACTTC
.	TRBV6-6	TRBD1	13	TRBJ1-1	CASTDRGDTEAFF	TGTGCCAGCACGGACAGGGGTGACACTGAAGCTTTCTTT
once	TRBV27	.	12	TRBJ1-2	CASRSPGEGYTF	TGTGCCAGCAGGTCCCCAGGGGAAGGCTACACCTTC
.	TRBV19	TRBD1	13	TRBJ1-1	CATLGQGITEAFF	TGTGCCACCCTTGGACAGGGTATCACTGAAGCTTTCTTT
.	TRBV6-6	TRBD1	15	TRBJ2-1	CASRPGQGNYNEQFF	TGTGCCAGCAGGCCGGGACAGGGGAACTACAATGAGCAGTTCTTC
.	TRBV4-1	.	15	TRBJ1-4	CASRPRLAPGEKLFF	TGCGCCAGCAGACCAAGATTGGCTCCCGGTGAAAAACTGTTTTTT
.	TRBV2	TRBD2	18	TRBJ2-2	CASSEDPWTSGGDGELFF	TGTGCCAGCAGTGAAGATCCTTGGACTAGCGGGGGGGACGGGGAGCTGTTTTTT
.	TRBV6-6	.	13	TRBJ1-1	CAMSTQGNTEAFF	TGTGCCATGTCGACTCAGGGGAACACTGAAGCTTTCTTT
once	TRBV20-1	.	11	TRBJ1-2	CSARDTDGYTF	TGCAGTGCTAGAGATACAGACGGGTACACCTTC
.	TRBV7-9	.	13	TRBJ1-1	CASSPKMNTEAFF	TGTGCCAGCAGCCCCAAGATGAACACTGAAGCTTTCTTT
.	TRBV6-5	TRBD2	12	TRBJ2-7	CASQREGSEQYF	TGTGCCAGTCAGAGGGAGGGGTCCGAGCAGTACTTC
.	TRBV13	.	15	TRBJ2-7	CASSSRAGASYEQYF	TGTGCCAGCAGCTCCCGGGCGGGGGCCTCCTACGAGCAGTACTTC
.	TRBV10-3	.	15	TRBJ1-1	CAISESKGLNTEAFF	TGTGCCATCAGTGAGTCGAAAGGGCTGAACACTGAAGCTTTCTTT
.	TRBV20-1	.	11	TRBJ1-2	CSAIYRAGYTF	TGCAGTGCTATATACAGGGCTGGCTACACCTTC
few	TRBV5-1	.	15	TRBJ1-6	CASSLAAAYNSPLHF	TGCGCCAGCAGCTTGGCGGCAGCTTATAATTCACCCCTCCACTTT
.	TRBV5-1	.	16	TRBJ2-3	CASSLVRGRGTDTQYF	TGCGCCAGCAGCTTGGTCCGGGGGCGAGGAACAGATACGCAGTATTTT
.	TRBV27	TRBD1	15	TRBJ1-1	CASSPTGQGAGRAFF	TGTGCCAGCAGTCCGACGGGACAGGGGGCAGGAAGAGCTTTCTTT
.	TRBV5-1	.	15	TRBJ1-2	CASSLVSAGEEGYTF	TGCGCCAGCAGCTTGGTTTCCGCGGGTGAGGAAGGCTACACCTTC
.	TRBV6-1	TRBD1	16	TRBJ1-1	CASSDGQGAPNTEAFF	TGTGCCAGCAGTGACGGACAGGGGGCGCCGAACACTGAAGCTTTCTTT
.	TRBV10-2	TRBD2	13	TRBJ2-1	CASVLAGGHEQFF	TGCGCCAGCGTCCTAGCGGGGGGCCATGAGCAGTTCTTC
.	TRBV7-8	TRBD2	15	TRBJ2-7	CASSFPAGELYEQYF	TGTGCCAGCAGCTTTCCGGCGGGGGAGTTGTACGAGCAGTACTTC
.	TRBV29-1	.	11	TRBJ2-7	CSVGDSYEQYF	TGCAGCGTTGGTGACTCCTACGAGCAGTACTTC
.	TRBV19	.	12	TRBJ1-2	CASSIAADGYTF	TGTGCCAGTAGTATAGCAGCAGATGGCTACACCTTC
medium-sized	TRBV6-6	.	14	TRBJ1-1	CASETQGINTEAFF	TGTGCCAGCGAAACTCAGGGGATCAACACTGAAGCTTTCTTT